These 10 T cell receptor beta chains share one sample of origin, sequenced in a study of T cell changes during pregnancy in multiple sclerosis. The data were produced by immunoSEQ multiplex PCR, yet TCRdb's version contains in-frame clones alone and is incomplete. The sample lists tens of thousands of clones; around 96% were seen once. The specimen was CD8+ T cells from peripheral blood mononuclear cells, collected after pregnancy. The source of these receptors is a female donor with multiple sclerosis, enrolled in a pregnancy study.

The gene calls are TRBV27 and TRBJ2-7; TRBD1 matches 7 bases. This CDR3 comprises 14 residues. After removal of 3 bases from V and 3 bases from J, the junction contained 5 bases not matched to a gene. Germline lookup yields CDR1 MNHEY and CDR2 SMNVEV (reference sequence). CDR3 sequence (DNA): TGTGCCAGCAGTTTCGGGACAGCCCTCTACGAGCAGTACTTC. Protein product: CASSFGTALYEQYF.

The chain is built from TRBV28 and TRBJ2-7; 11 nucleotides agree with TRBD2. The CDR3 consists of 19 residues. Looked up from germline, CDR1 is MDHEN and CDR2 is SYDVKM. V lost 5 bases and J lost 3; bases outside the gene matches: 18. CDR3 sequence: CASSPNLGLAGKGGYEQYF. The CDR3 DNA sequence: TGTGCCAGCAGTCCCAATCTCGGACTAGCGGGCAAGGGGGGCTACGAGCAGTACTTC.

The chain carries TRBV15 and TRBJ2-7, with 12 bases identical to TRBD2. Germline CDR1 is LNHNV and CDR2 is YYDKDF (reference sequence). This CDR3 region has 15 residues. The V segment lost 1 base and the J segment 2 bases; nucleotides outside the gene matches: 0. The DNA of the CDR3 is TGTGCCACCAGCAGAGGGACTAGCGGGACCTACGAGCAGTACTTC. Its translation: CATSRGTSGTYEQYF.

The chain links TRBV7-9 to TRBJ2-7, with 11 bases lining up with TRBD2. After removal of 5 bases from V and 3 bases from J, the junction contained 9 bases not matched to a gene. This CDR3 has 16 amino acids. Looked up from germline, CDR1 is SEHNR and CDR2 is FQNEAQ (reference sequence). Here the CDR3 DNA reads TGTGCCAGCAGCGGGACTAGCGGCCCTATGGTCTACGAGCAGTACTTC. This codes for CASSGTSGPMVYEQYF. The whole variable domain, filled in from reference TRBV7-9 and TRBJ2-7, reads DTGVSQNPRHKITKRGQNVTFRCDPISEHNRLYWYRQTLGQGPEFLTYFQNEAQLEKSRLLSDRFSAERPKGSFSTLEIQRTEQGDSAMYLCASSGTSGPMVYEQYFGPGTRLTVT.

V gene TRBV27 combines with J gene TRBJ2-7; 10 nucleotides line up with TRBD1. Trimming took 3 bases from V and 7 from J; bases not matched to a gene: 9. Looked up from germline, CDR1 is MNHEY and CDR2 is SMNVEV (reference sequence). The length of the CDR3 is 15 residues. The CDR3 sequence: CASSFLDRGPGEQYF. The CDR3 nucleotides read TGTGCCAGCAGTTTCCTTGACAGGGGGCCAGGAGAGCAGTACTTC.

The chain employs TRBV11-2 and TRBJ2-1; D not resolved. V was trimmed by 0 bases and J by 7 bases, leaving 7 bases between them. CDR1 and CDR2 (germline): SGHAT, FQNNGV. The CDR3 spans 13 residues. The CDR3 nucleotides are TGTGCCAGCAGCTTAGATGGAGTTAATGAGCAGTTCTTC. Amino acid sequence: CASSLDGVNEQFF.

Here the CDR3 DNA reads TGTGCCAGCAGCCGTACAGGGAATAGCAATCAGCCCCAGCATTTT. It codes for CASSRTGNSNQPQHF. This chain joins TRBV7-9 and TRBJ1-5, with a tentative D call TRBD1 (6 bases). Germline CDR1 SEHNR, CDR2 FQNEAQ (reference sequence). The CDR3 runs 15 residues. The germline V and J ends were trimmed by 5 bases and 0 bases, with 11 bases remaining between them.

The chain is built from TRBV7-8 and TRBJ2-5, with D perhaps matching TRBD2 (5 bases). CDR1 and CDR2 from the germline V gene are SGHVS and FQNEAQ. The V gene lost 11 bases and the J gene lost 2 bases, with 18 bases spanning the gap. CDR3 length: 14 residues. CDR3 bases: TGTGCCGTGGCCCCCCAAGCGGAGCAAGAGACCCAGTACTTC. It specifies CAVAPQAEQETQYF.

V and J are TRBV15 and TRBJ2-3; 8 bases map to TRBD1. The junction had 10 bases not matched to a gene; V was cut back by 0 bases and J by 5 bases. Germline V gene lookup returns CDR1 LNHNV and CDR2 YYDKDF (reference sequence). The CDR3 covers 17 residues. CDR3 in amino acids: CATSRDATGADVDTQYF. The CDR3 DNA is TGTGCCACCAGCAGAGATGCGACAGGGGCTGACGTAGATACGCAGTATTTT.

The gene calls are TRBV19 and TRBJ2-7; 8 bases fit TRBD1. Germline V lookup: CDR1 LNHDA, CDR2 SQIVND (reference sequence). V shed 5 bases and J 0 bases; nucleotides not matched to a gene: 9. The CDR3 runs 16 residues. This chain's CDR3 is CASSPQQGVSSYEQYF. CDR3 in DNA: TGTGCCAGTAGTCCCCAACAGGGGGTGTCCTCCTACGAGCAGTACTTC.